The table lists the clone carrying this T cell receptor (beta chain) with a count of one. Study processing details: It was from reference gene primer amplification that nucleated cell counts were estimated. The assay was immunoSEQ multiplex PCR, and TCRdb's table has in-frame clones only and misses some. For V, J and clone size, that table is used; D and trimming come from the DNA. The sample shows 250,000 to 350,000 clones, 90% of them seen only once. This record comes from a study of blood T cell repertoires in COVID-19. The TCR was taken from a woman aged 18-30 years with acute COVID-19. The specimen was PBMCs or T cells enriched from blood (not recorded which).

The CDR3 is CASGRTAASYEQYF. For the CDR3, the DNA is TGTGCCAGCGGGAGGACCGCTGCCTCCTACGAGCAGTACTTC. The chain recombines TRBV19 with TRBJ2-7; 7 bases are a match to TRBD2. After removal of 9 bases from V and 0 bases from J, the junction contained 8 bases not matched to a gene. In germline, CDR1 is LNHDA, CDR2 SQIVND (reference sequence). CDR3 length equals 14 residues.